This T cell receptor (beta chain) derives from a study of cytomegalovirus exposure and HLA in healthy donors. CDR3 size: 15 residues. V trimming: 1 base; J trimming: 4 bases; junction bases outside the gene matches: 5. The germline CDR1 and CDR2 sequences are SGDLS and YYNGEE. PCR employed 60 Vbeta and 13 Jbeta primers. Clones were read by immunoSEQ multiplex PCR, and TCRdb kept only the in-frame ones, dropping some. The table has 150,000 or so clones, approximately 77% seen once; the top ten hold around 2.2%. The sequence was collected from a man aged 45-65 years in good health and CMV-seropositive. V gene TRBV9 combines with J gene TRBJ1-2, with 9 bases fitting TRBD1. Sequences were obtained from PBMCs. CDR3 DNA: TGTGCCAGCAGCGTAATCCGGGACAGGGCCTATGGCTACACCTTC. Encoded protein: CASSVIRDRAYGYTF.